One sample yielded the 29 T cell receptor beta chains listed below, sequenced in a study of cytomegalovirus exposure and HLA in healthy donors. The study ran its PCR with 60 Vbeta and 13 Jbeta primers. The data were produced by immunoSEQ multiplex PCR, yet TCRdb's version contains in-frame clones alone and is incomplete. The table for this sample gives roughly 40,000 clones. The sample consisted of PBMCs. The receptors were sampled from a male donor in good health and CMV-seronegative.

This chain links TRBV4-1 with TRBJ2-2; TRBD1 aligns across 8 bases. Trimming took 1 base from V and 6 from J; bases not matched to a gene: 7. The CDR3 is 16 residues long. Per germline, CDR1 MGHRA and CDR2 YSYEKL. The CDR3 sequence is CASSQARGRGAGELFF. The CDR3 DNA sequence: TGCGCCAGCAGCCAAGCCAGGGGGCGAGGGGCCGGGGAGCTGTTTTTT.

V is TRBV14 and J is TRBJ2-7; no clear D. The CDR3 covers 15 residues. Germline V CDR1 and CDR2: SGHDN, FVKESK. V dropped 1 base and J dropped 6 bases, with 16 bases sitting between them. The CDR3 sequence is CASSQVFNPTTEQYF. CDR3 sequence (DNA): TGTGCCAGCAGCCAAGTTTTCAACCCCACTACCGAGCAGTACTTC.

The V call is TRBV13, the J call TRBJ1-1; tentative D call: TRBD1 (6 bases). This CDR3 region has 15 residues. The V gene's germline CDR1 is PRHDT and CDR2 FYEKMQ (reference sequence). Trimming pared 6 bases from V and 5 bases from J, leaving 19 bases between. Here the CDR3 reads CASRPRGQKGTEAFF. In nucleotides, the CDR3 is TGTGCCAGCAGGCCGAGGGGACAAAAGGGTACTGAAGCTTTCTTT.

The rearrangement uses TRBV7-6 and TRBJ1-3; 8 bases are shared with TRBD1. This CDR3 contains 16 residues. Germline values: CDR1 SGHVS, CDR2 FNYEAQ. V shed 5 bases, J shed 4 bases, and the junction held 10 bases outside the gene matches. CDR3 region: CASSPQQGAKGNTIYF. As DNA, the CDR3 is TGTGCCAGCAGCCCCCAGCAGGGGGCAAAGGGAAACACCATATATTTT.

For the CDR3, the DNA is TGTGCCAGCAGTCTCGGTGAAACCACGAACACCGGGGAGCTGTTTTTT. It specifies CASSLGETTNTGELFF. The chain carries TRBV7-9 and TRBJ2-2; D unresolved. The V and J ends lost 6 bases and 0 bases respectively, with 14 bases between them. Per the germline V gene, CDR1 is SEHNR and CDR2 is FQNEAQ (reference sequence). The CDR3 is 16 amino acids.

The chain couples TRBV11-2 to TRBJ1-6; D gene uncertain. Germline V gene sequence: CDR1 SGHAT, CDR2 FQNNGV. V was shortened by 8 bases and J by 12 bases, with 11 bases between the two germline ends. The CDR3 loop spans 11 amino acids. CDR3 nucleotide sequence: TGTGCCAGCGGGGAGTCGGGACCCCTCCACTTT. Its protein product is CASGESGPLHF.

Of note for this clone: This sample also contains other DNA sequences that code for the same CDR3. The chain couples TRBV5-1 to TRBJ1-2; no definite D call. This CDR3 is 12 amino acids long. Germline loops: CDR1 SGHRS, CDR2 YFSETQ. Trimming removed 0 bases at V and 5 bases at J, with 5 bases between. CDR3 nucleotide sequence: TGCGCCAGCAGCTTGGTCGGTTATGGCTACACCTTC. It codes for CASSLVGYGYTF. Supplemented by reference TRBV5-1 and TRBJ1-2, the full variable domain reads KAGVTQTPRYLIKTRGQQVTLSCSPISGHRSVSWYQQTPGQGLQFLFEYFSETQRNKGNFPGRFSGRQFSNSRSEMNVSTLELGDSALYLCASSLVGYGYTFGSGTRLTVV.

This chain links TRBV11-2 with TRBJ1-4, with D uncertain. Germline CDR1 is SGHAT and CDR2 is FQNNGV. V was pared by 3 bases and J by 0 bases, with 11 bases between. The CDR3 has 16 residues. The CDR3 spells CASSFVGGPTNEKLFF. The CDR3 bases are TGTGCCAGCAGCTTCGTAGGAGGACCAACTAATGAAAAACTGTTTTTT.

This sequence joins TRBV28 and TRBJ2-2; TRBD2 matches 7 bases. The germline CDR1 and CDR2 sequences are MDHEN and SYDVKM. This CDR3 region has 17 residues. With 3 bases clipped from V and 0 bases from J, the junction kept 7 bases outside the gene matches. The CDR3 DNA sequence: TGTGCCAGCAGTTTCTTAGTCCGGGGGGCGAACACCGGGGAGCTGTTTTTT. Translating it yields CASSFLVRGANTGELFF.

As for this clone: In the same sample, other DNA sequences code for this CDR3. This sequence joins TRBV11-2 and TRBJ2-7; the match to TRBD2 covers 9 bases. V trimming: 1 base; J trimming: 3 bases; junction bases outside the gene matches: 4. CDR1 SGHAT and CDR2 FQNNGV come from the germline V gene. The CDR3 consists of 15 residues. The CDR3 reads CASSLGAGGSYEQYF. CDR3 sequence (DNA): TGTGCCAGCAGCTTAGGGGCGGGGGGGAGCTACGAGCAGTACTTC. The full variable domain, completed using reference TRBV11-2 and TRBJ2-7, is EAGVAQSPRYKIIEKRQSVAFWCNPISGHATLYWYQQILGQGPKLLIQFQNNGVVDDSQLPKDRFSAERLKGVDSTLKIQPAKLEDSAVYLCASSLGAGGSYEQYFGPGTRLTVT.

The V call is TRBV6-5, the J call TRBJ1-1, with TRBD1 identical over 9 bases. The CDR3 covers 13 residues. Germline V gives CDR1 MNHEY, CDR2 SVGAGI. Trimming took 6 bases from V and 11 from J; bases not matched to a gene: 10. The CDR3 region has the DNA TGTGCCAGCAGCCGACAGGGGGGGTCCTTTGCTTTCTTT. Its translation: CASSRQGGSFAFF.

CDR3 loop: CASSLDYGSSYEQYF. The CDR3 region has the DNA TGCGCCAGCAGCTTGGACTATGGCAGTTCCTACGAGCAGTACTTC. The chain couples TRBV5-1 to TRBJ2-7; D is undetermined. V was pared by 0 bases and J by 1 base, with 11 bases between. The CDR3 extends over 15 amino acids. Germline V gene lookup returns CDR1 SGHRS and CDR2 YFSETQ.

Here the CDR3 DNA reads TGTGCCAGCAGCTTAGGCGGACAGTACGAGCAGTACTTC. It translates to CASSLGGQYEQYF. The chain combines TRBV7-6 with TRBJ2-7; D is perhaps TRBD1 (6 bases). V was pared by 1 base and J by 4 bases, with 8 bases between. The CDR3 loop spans 13 amino acids. Germline V lookup: CDR1 SGHVS, CDR2 FNYEAQ.

V usage is TRBV4-1 and J usage is TRBJ2-7; D perhaps matches TRBD2 (6 bases). This CDR3 is 14 amino acids long. Trimming took off 2 bases at V and 2 bases at J, with 10 bases between the two ends. CDR1 MGHRA and CDR2 YSYEKL come from the germline V gene. The CDR3 DNA sequence: TGCGCCAGCAGCCAAAATGGCGGGGCCTACGAGCAGTACTTC. This codes for CASSQNGGAYEQYF.

This CDR3 is CASSVVRGSEAFF. For the CDR3, the DNA is TGTGCCAGCAGCGTAGTAAGGGGGTCTGAAGCTTTCTTT. The chain has TRBV9 and TRBJ1-1; D might be TRBD1 (6 bases). This CDR3 comprises 13 residues. CDR1 and CDR2 (germline): SGDLS, YYNGEE. The V gene lost 0 bases and the J gene lost 6 bases, with 9 bases spanning the gap.

The V and J genes are TRBV6-4 and TRBJ2-3; perhaps TRBD2 as D (6 bases). Trimming took off 3 bases at V and 2 bases at J, with 9 bases between the two ends. Germline V gene sequence: CDR1 MRHNA, CDR2 SNTAGT. The CDR3 runs to 14 residues. The DNA of the CDR3 is TGTGCCAGCAGTGAACGCGGGGCCACAGATACGCAGTATTTT. Its translation: CASSERGATDTQYF.

V and J are TRBV2 and TRBJ1-2, with D perhaps matching TRBD1 (5 bases). The CDR3 is 13 residues long. Trimming cost V 6 bases and J 8 bases, with 16 bases left between them. The germline gives CDR1 SNHLY, CDR2 FYNNEI. The CDR3 sequence is CASRGTVRSGYTF. The CDR3 DNA reads TGTGCCAGCAGGGGGACTGTCCGTAGCGGCTACACCTTC.

The CDR3 spells CASSAYSQSGELFF. CDR3 sequence (DNA): TGTGCCAGCAGCGCTTACAGTCAGTCCGGGGAGCTGTTTTTT. The chain joins TRBV6-6 to TRBJ2-2; D unresolved. The V end was cut by 6 bases, the J end by 6 bases, with 14 bases between. Germline loops: CDR1 MNHNY, CDR2 SVGAGI (reference sequence). This CDR3 comprises 14 residues.

CDR3 in DNA: TGTGCCAGTAGTATCGGAGGGAACACCGGGGAGCTGTTTTTT. Amino acid sequence: CASSIGGNTGELFF. V usage is TRBV19 and J usage is TRBJ2-2, with a tentative D call TRBD2 (5 bases). This CDR3 spans 14 amino acids. Germline values: CDR1 LNHDA, CDR2 SQIVND (reference sequence). V gave up 3 bases and J gave up 1 base, with 6 bases separating them.

The chain recombines TRBV19 with TRBJ1-1, with D perhaps TRBD1 (5 bases). Trimming removed 3 bases at V and 6 bases at J, with 14 bases between. Germline values: CDR1 LNHDA, CDR2 SQIVND (reference sequence). The CDR3 loop spans 14 amino acids. This chain's CDR3 is CASSITGVGAEAFF. CDR3 coding DNA: TGTGCCAGTAGTATTACGGGGGTGGGCGCTGAAGCTTTCTTT.

This chain joins TRBV6-1 and TRBJ2-7; D perhaps matches TRBD1 (5 bases). The germline V gene has CDR1 MNHNS and CDR2 SASEGT. Trimming pared 7 bases from V and 5 bases from J, leaving 18 bases between. The length of the CDR3 is 14 residues. The CDR3 spells CASTWGRVYHEQYF. As DNA, the CDR3 is TGTGCCAGCACTTGGGGCAGGGTTTACCACGAGCAGTACTTC.

The gene calls are TRBV27 and TRBJ2-5; no clear D. The CDR3 consists of 13 residues. Trimming took off 4 bases at V and 5 bases at J, with 11 bases between the two ends. Germline lookup yields CDR1 MNHEY and CDR2 SMNVEV (reference sequence). CDR3 amino acids: CASSSFRRETQYF. As DNA, the CDR3 is TGTGCCAGCAGTTCCTTCCGTCGGGAGACCCAGTACTTC.

This chain connects TRBV6-4 to TRBJ1-4, with no clear D. This CDR3 spans 11 amino acids. V shed 3 bases and J shed 8 bases, with 4 bases lying between them. Germline values: CDR1 MRHNA, CDR2 SNTAGT. Here the CDR3 reads CASSESEKLFF. CDR3 in DNA: TGTGCCAGCAGTGAGAGCGAAAAACTGTTTTTT.

The chain has TRBV6-1 and TRBJ1-1, with D perhaps TRBD1 (6 bases). V lost 5 bases to trimming and J lost 8 bases, with 15 bases between them. Per germline, CDR1 MNHNS and CDR2 SASEGT. The CDR3 extends over 13 amino acids. The CDR3 sequence: CASSPIQGPEAFF. DNA of the CDR3: TGTGCCAGCAGTCCTATTCAGGGGCCAGAAGCTTTCTTT.

The chain carries TRBV9 and TRBJ2-5; the match to TRBD2 covers 9 bases. The germline V gene encodes CDR1 SGDLS and CDR2 YYNGEE. The CDR3 is 16 amino acids. V lost 4 bases to trimming and J lost 4 bases; unmatched junction nucleotides: 11. CDR3 in DNA: TGTGCCAGCAGCTTATCCGGGACTAGCATCATAGAGACCCAGTACTTC. It specifies CASSLSGTSIIETQYF.

The chain employs TRBV30 and TRBJ1-3; D gene unclear. The CDR3 length is 14 residues. The germline gives CDR1 GTSNPN, CDR2 SVGIG (reference sequence). The germline V and J ends were trimmed by 4 bases and 0 bases, with 10 bases remaining between them. The CDR3 DNA follows: TGTGCCTGGACCTCAGGCATCTCTGGAAACACCATATATTTT. Its protein product is CAWTSGISGNTIYF. Full variable domain (rest looked up from reference TRBV30 and TRBJ1-3): SQTIHQWPATLVQPVGSPLSLECTVEGTSNPNLYWYRQAAGRGLQLLFYSVGIGQISSEVPQNLSASRPQDRQFILSSKKLLLSDSGFYLCAWTSGISGNTIYFGEGSWLTVV.

The V call is TRBV4-1, the J call TRBJ2-3; 10 bases map to TRBD1. Germline V gene data show CDR1 as MGHRA and CDR2 as YSYEKL. The CDR3 has 16 amino acids. Trimming took 0 bases from V and 4 from J; bases not matched to a gene: 4. This CDR3 is CASSQDPGQGSDTQYF. The CDR3 nucleotides read TGCGCCAGCAGCCAAGACCCGGGACAGGGGTCAGATACGCAGTATTTT.

The CDR3 region has the DNA TGTGCCACCAGCAGGGACCGACTAGCGGCGAACACCGGGGAGCTGTTTTTT. Its protein is CATSRDRLAANTGELFF. V usage is TRBV15 and J usage is TRBJ2-2; 9 nucleotides agree with TRBD2. CDR1 LNHNV and CDR2 YYDKDF come from the germline V gene (reference sequence). V was clipped by 3 bases and J by 0 bases; unmatched bases: 5. The CDR3 contains 17 residues.

V and J are TRBV5-1 and TRBJ2-5, with TRBD2 matching over 10 bases. CDR1 is SGHRS, CDR2 YFSETQ, per germline. The CDR3 extends over 14 amino acids. Unmatched junction bases numbered 6, after V lost 4 bases and J lost 6 bases. CDR3 sequence: CASSVSGGGQTQYF. In DNA, the CDR3 is TGCGCCAGCAGCGTCAGCGGGGGGGGGCAGACCCAGTACTTC.